This note documents a single TCR beta chain sequence. Its binding antigen is unknown. This may arise from a read error, as a much more abundant clone is one base away. What this sample's time point label stands for: persistent/refractory GD, antithyroid drugs over 5 years with positive TRAb. For both TCR sequencing and RNA sequencing, RNA was extracted from PBMCs using TRIzol. Graves' disease was diagnosed according to American Thyroid Association guidelines. The patients came from an endocrinology department in Xi'an, China. Each patient gave approximately 10 milliliters of peripheral blood, collected in an EDTA anticoagulant tube. Ficoll Paque Plus density gradient separation was used to isolate PBMCs, and no further T cell sorting was performed. An Agilent 2100 Bioanalyzer and agarose gel were used to check RNA quality, and a NanoDrop 2000 was used to measure RNA concentration. Spanning cysteine to phenylalanine, the CDR3 consists of 13 amino acids. The only DNA kept is the CDR3, 39 bases in frame from the first base. Taken from the germline V gene (reference sequence), the CDR1 and CDR2 loops are DFQATT and SNEGSKA.

This sample is part of a study of regulatory T cells in long-lasting Graves disease (dated by TCRdb to the early 2020s). As for the study more broadly: Persistent Graves' disease was defined as antithyroid drug treatment for over 5 years with persistently positive TSH receptor autoantibodies. This study used TCR sequencing and RNA sequencing of peripheral blood to compare persistent Graves' disease patients against newly diagnosed Graves' disease patients. The study took place in China and was registered as a clinical trial. A total of around 35 samples underwent TCR sequencing: some 13 from persistent and around 20 from newly diagnosed Graves' disease patients. On average, persistent Graves' disease patients in the clinical cohort had been on antithyroid drugs for approximately ten years.

Library method: multiplex PCR. Sequencing was performed on an Illumina HiSeq 4000. TCR beta libraries were built with iRepertoire HTBI primers and Arm-PCR amplification of CDR3 regions. Before sequencing, the PCR products underwent gel purification. From the authors' description of their analysis: Across samples, about 63 TRBV and 13 to 15 TRBJ segments were identified and used for gene usage analysis of CDR3 amino acid clonotypes. COPE and FqMerger were used to merge the filtered high-quality paired reads into contigs. BLAST was used to align contigs to IMGT TRBV, TRBD and TRBJ reference genes, with CDR3 defined following IMGT. Any clonotype with a frequency above 0.1% was classified as a highly expanded clone. Shannon entropy was used to measure repertoire diversity, and the Gini coefficient was used to measure V-J evenness. A clonotype found in more than one individual was treated as public. TCRdb itself trimmed the public reads at Q25 with fastp, ran MiXCR and retained productive beta chains. Rows with one shared CDR3 protein collapse into an entry with the most common genes and DNA. TCRdb's processing, not the authors', yielded these V and J calls. In all, the sample holds about 460,000 distinct CDR3 sequences, and about 20% of those were seen once. The ten largest account for approximately 14% of the sample.

What the research found in general, with its limitations: Only peripheral blood was studied, because thyroid tissue, the primary lesion, was inaccessible. Compared with newly diagnosed patients, patients with persistent Graves' disease had lower TCR Shannon entropy and fewer highly expanded clones, which suggests clonal expansion. The small sample size was acknowledged by the authors as a limitation that may reduce accuracy. Preferential use of TRBV28, TRBJ1-2 and TRBJ2-5 was observed in persistent disease, whereas TRBV20-1 and TRBJ2-1 were favored in newly diagnosed disease. Sequencing and analysis were limited to the TCR beta chain. A larger number of public clonotypes was shared among persistent patients (approximately 2,500) than among newly diagnosed patients (around 970).

The sequencing used peripheral blood mononuclear cells (PBMCs), collected when the disease was refractory, from a patient treated with antithyroid drugs. The TCR originated in a female donor with Graves disease. This chain joins TRBV20-1 to TRBJ1-1; TRBD1 agrees with 7 junctional bases. CDR3 region: CGARPKQGTEAFF. In nucleotide form, the sequence is TGCGGTGCTAGACCCAAACAGGGGACTGAAGCTTTCTTT.